A single sample gave rise to the 5 T cell receptor beta chains below, sequenced in a study of CD8 T cells in Susac syndrome. After extraction with the RNeasy kit, about 0.45 to 1 ug of the RNA was reverse transcribed using random hexamers. TCRdb used MiXCR to reprocess the immunoSEQ multiplex PCR reads, holding one entry per CDR3 protein. The data show around 200,000 distinct CDR3 sequences, over 90% seen once. The sequenced material came from CD4+ T cells from PBMCs. The source is a human donor with multiple sclerosis.

The chain couples TRBV27 to TRBJ2-1, with D perhaps given as TRBD1 or TRBD2 (5 bases each). The CDR3 is 16 residues long. Germline V gene lookup returns CDR1 MNHEY and CDR2 SMNVEV (reference sequence). Trimming cost V 6 bases and J 0 bases, with 15 bases left between them. This chain's CDR3 is CASRSRGYSSYNEQFF. The CDR3 bases are TGTGCCAGCAGATCGAGGGGCTACAGCTCCTACAATGAGCAGTTCTTC.

The V gene is TRBV6-1, the J gene TRBJ2-3, with a weak D call TRBD1 (6 bases). Germline CDR1 reads MNHNS; CDR2 reads SASEGT. The CDR3 sequence is 16 residues long. Trimming shortened V by 8 bases and J by 5 bases, and 23 bases separated the two germline ends. In DNA form, the CDR3 reads TGTGCCAGCCACCCTCTGGGGGCAGGGAAGGTAGATACGCAGTATTTT. Protein product: CASHPLGAGKVDTQYF.

The chain has TRBV20-1 and TRBJ2-7; D is perhaps TRBD2 (5 bases). Trimming shortened V by 6 bases and J by 3 bases, and 18 bases separated the two germline ends. The CDR3 is 14 residues long. The germline gives CDR1 DFQATT, CDR2 SNEGSKA (reference sequence). The CDR3 bases are TGCAGTGCGCCCCATCCCGGGATAAACTACGAGCAGTACTTC. Its translation is CSAPHPGINYEQYF.

The chain uses TRBV20-1 and TRBJ2-5; perhaps D is TRBD1 or TRBD2 (7 bases each). CDR1 is DFQATT and CDR2 is SNEGSKA in the germline V gene (reference sequence). This CDR3 is built from 15 residues. V lost 0 bases, J lost 4 bases, and 15 bases lay in between. This chain's CDR3 is CSARDHGRGGETQYF. The DNA of the CDR3 is TGCAGTGCTAGAGACCATGGCAGGGGGGGAGAGACCCAGTACTTC.

The chain is built from TRBV12-3 or TRBV12-4 and TRBJ2-3, with D tentatively TRBD1 (6 bases). The V and J ends lost 5 bases and 0 bases respectively, with 12 bases between them. The CDR3 loop spans 15 amino acids. The CDR3 DNA reads as TGTGCCAGCAGTAAGGGACAACTAAGCACAGATACGCAGTATTTT. Encoded protein: CASSKGQLSTDTQYF.